Presented here are 26 T cell receptor beta chains from one specimen sequenced in a study of CD8 T cells in ankylosing spondylitis. TCRdb reanalysed the 5' RACE reads using MiXCR and keeps one entry per CDR3 protein. The data show 340,000 or so distinct CDR3 sequences, with approximately 14% seen just once and 0.9% to 1.2% held by the top ten. Sequenced material: blood, either unsorted or a sorted T cell fraction (not recorded which). The receptors shown here come from a male donor with ankylosing spondylitis or in good health (not recorded which).

This chain links TRBV2 with TRBJ2-5; the D is unclear. Trimming took 5 bases from V and 7 from J, leaving 11 bases between them. The CDR3 is 12 amino acids. The germline CDR1 and CDR2 sequences are SNHLY and FYNNEI. In nucleotides, the CDR3 is TGTGCCAGCAGTCTCGTGGGCTCGACCCAGTACTTC. Residues: CASSLVGSTQYF.

This clonotype was detected ten times or more. This sequence joins TRBV5-1 and TRBJ1-2; the D is unclear. With 1 base removed from V and 0 bases from J, the gap between germline ends came to 13 bases. There are 16 residues in the CDR3. Germline-derived CDR1 and CDR2 are SGHRS and YFSETQ. CDR3 DNA: TGCGCCAGCAGCTTGACGGCGGCAGGAACTAACTATGGCTACACCTTC. Its translation: CASSLTAAGTNYGYTF.

This clonotype showed up just a few times. V gene TRBV20-1 combines with J gene TRBJ2-3; D gene ambiguous. In germline, CDR1 is DFQATT, CDR2 SNEGSKA (reference sequence). The V end was cut by 1 base, the J end by 0 bases, with 11 bases between. The CDR3 consists of 15 residues. For the CDR3, the DNA is TGCAGTGCTAGAGTAGGAAGGTCGAGCACAGATACGCAGTATTTT. Protein sequence: CSARVGRSSTDTQYF.

In its sample, this clonotype was seen a few times. The chain uses TRBV11-3 and TRBJ2-2; 8 nucleotides line up with TRBD1. There are 17 residues in the CDR3. The germline V gene has CDR1 SGHNT and CDR2 YENEEA. Losses at the gene ends were 4 bases for V and 7 bases for J; bases not matched to a gene: 14. The CDR3 sequence is CASSSRTDRVNVGELFF. The CDR3 DNA reads as TGTGCCAGCAGCTCGCGGACGGACAGGGTCAACGTCGGGGAGCTGTTTTTT.

This clonotype occurred many times. J is TRBJ1-2 and V is TRBV5-1; D gene ambiguous. Germline V gene lookup returns CDR1 SGHRS and CDR2 YFSETQ. The V end lost 1 base, the J end lost 2 bases, and 9 bases lay between the germline ends. This CDR3 is built from 14 residues. For the CDR3, the DNA is TGCGCCAGCAGCTTGTCTCCAGGAAACTATGGCTACACCTTC. Protein sequence: CASSLSPGNYGYTF.

The chain recombines TRBV20-1 with TRBJ1-4, with D maybe TRBD1 (5 bases). The CDR3 is made up of 13 amino acids. Germline V gene lookup returns CDR1 DFQATT and CDR2 SNEGSKA (reference sequence). V lost 7 bases and J 0 bases, leaving 9 bases between the germline ends. The CDR3 reads CSVSGTTNEKLFF. CDR3 in DNA: TGCAGTGTCTCAGGGACAACTAATGAAAAACTGTTTTTT.

The CDR3 spells CSAPERLAGKQFF. CDR3 sequence (DNA): TGCAGTGCACCCGAAAGGCTAGCGGGAAAGCAGTTCTTC. V and J are TRBV20-1 and TRBJ2-1, with 9 bases lining up with TRBD2. The CDR3 is made up of 13 amino acids. V lost 6 bases to trimming and J lost 11 bases; unmatched junction nucleotides: 11. CDR1 DFQATT and CDR2 SNEGSKA come from the germline V gene (reference sequence).

This clonotype occurred many times. The chain couples TRBV18 to TRBJ1-2, with D perhaps matching TRBD1 (5 bases). Trimming took off 1 base at V and 4 bases at J, with 13 bases between the two ends. The CDR3 has 15 residues. CDR1 and CDR2 from the germline V gene are KGHSH and LQKENI. CDR3 bases: TGTGCCAGCTCACCACACCGGGACTCAGGCTATGGCTACACCTTC. Protein product: CASSPHRDSGYGYTF.

This chain uses TRBV4-1 with TRBJ1-6; 7 nucleotides match TRBD1. J gave up 10 bases and V 5 bases, and 14 bases lay outside the gene matches. The CDR3 consists of 16 residues. Germline CDR1 and CDR2: MGHRA and YSYEKL. CDR3 bases: TGCGCCAGCAGCAACTCGGGACAGCGTGTCGAGTCACCCCTCCACTTT. This codes for CASSNSGQRVESPLHF.

The rearrangement joins TRBV9 to TRBJ2-5; the match to TRBD1 covers 8 bases. V lost 3 bases, J lost 5 bases, and 6 bases stayed unmatched. Germline values: CDR1 SGDLS, CDR2 YYNGEE. CDR3 size: 14 residues. CDR3 sequence (DNA): TGTGCCAGCAGCGCCGACAGGGGTTCTGAGACCCAGTACTTC. It specifies CASSADRGSETQYF.

This clonotype was counted many times. The rearrangement joins TRBV10-1 to TRBJ2-1; 7 nucleotides line up with TRBD1. V trimming: 0 bases; J trimming: 2 bases; junction bases outside the gene matches: 4. There are 16 residues in the CDR3. Germline CDR1 is WNHNN and CDR2 is SYGVQD (reference sequence). CDR3 loop: CASSESPTGPYNEQFF. CDR3 nucleotide sequence: TGCGCCAGCAGTGAGTCGCCGACAGGGCCCTACAATGAGCAGTTCTTC.

The V and J genes are TRBV20-1 and TRBJ2-5; D is possibly TRBD2 (6 bases). The CDR3 totals 13 residues. V lost 5 bases and J 0 bases, leaving 10 bases between the germline ends. Germline CDR1 is DFQATT and CDR2 is SNEGSKA (reference sequence). CDR3 nucleotides: TGCAGTGCTCAACGGGAGAACCAAGAGACCCAGTACTTC. This encodes CSAQRENQETQYF.

This clonotype was seen more than once but under ten times. The genes are TRBV12-3 or TRBV12-4 and TRBJ2-5; D uncertain. Trimming pared 5 bases from V and 1 base from J, leaving 8 bases between. The length of the CDR3 is 13 residues. The CDR3 coding sequence is TGTGCCAGCAGTGGTCAGATCCAAGAGACCCAGTACTTC. The encoded protein is CASSGQIQETQYF.

There are a few counts of this clonotype. The V call is TRBV12-3 or TRBV12-4, the J call TRBJ2-1; D is possibly TRBD2 (7 bases). The CDR3 spans 15 residues. V lost 2 bases and J 7 bases, leaving 15 bases between the germline ends. CDR3 sequence reads: CASSLMGGGGNEQFF. The CDR3 DNA reads TGTGCCAGCAGTTTAATGGGGGGAGGGGGGAATGAGCAGTTCTTC.

Only a few counts were recorded for this clonotype. The gene calls are TRBV3-1 and TRBJ2-5, with 10 bases identical to TRBD2. The V segment lost 2 bases and the J segment 4 bases; nucleotides outside the gene matches: 7. Germline assignment: CDR1 LGHDT and CDR2 YNNKEL (reference sequence). This CDR3 is 16 amino acids long. This chain's CDR3 is CASSQRLAGYGETQYF. CDR3 in DNA: TGTGCCAGCAGCCAACGACTAGCGGGTTACGGAGAGACCCAGTACTTC.

The chain links TRBV21-1 to TRBJ2-3; the table's D call TRBD1 went unverified against the DNA. TRBV21-1 is a listed pseudogene. The CDR3 spans 15 residues. As DNA, the CDR3 is TGTGCCCCTCCTCAAACACAGGTCAGCACAGATACGCAGTATTTT. Its translation is CAPPQTQVSTDTQYF.

The chain uses TRBV5-1 and TRBJ2-2; 10 bases are a match to TRBD1. V shed 5 bases, J shed 3 bases, and the junction held 4 bases outside the gene matches. The germline CDR1 and CDR2 sequences are SGHRS and YFSETQ. CDR3 length: 15 amino acids. The CDR3 spells CASRAGTGDTGELFF. Written as DNA, the CDR3 is TGCGCCAGCAGGGCCGGGACAGGGGACACCGGGGAGCTGTTTTTT.

The chain couples TRBV5-1 to TRBJ2-1, with a tentative D call TRBD2 (6 bases). CDR3 length: 17 residues. Trimming removed 4 bases at V and 0 bases at J, with 17 bases between. Germline CDR1 reads SGHRS; CDR2 reads YFSETQ. The CDR3 DNA reads as TGCGCCAGCAGCGACGATCGCCGGGGGACCTCCTACAATGAGCAGTTCTTC. It specifies CASSDDRRGTSYNEQFF. Looking up the rest from reference TRBV5-1 and TRBJ2-1 gives the full variable domain: KAGVTQTPRYLIKTRGQQVTLSCSPISGHRSVSWYQQTPGQGLQFLFEYFSETQRNKGNFPGRFSGRQFSNSRSEMNVSTLELGDSALYLCASSDDRRGTSYNEQFFGPGTRLTVL.

This clonotype was seen at least ten times. The rearrangement links TRBV27 to TRBJ2-2; perhaps TRBD1 as D (5 bases). CDR1 is MNHEY, CDR2 SMNVEV, per germline (reference sequence). The CDR3 is 15 amino acids. Trimming shortened V by 10 bases and J by 5 bases, and 20 bases separated the two germline ends. The CDR3 here is CATTRKGVWTGELFF. Here the CDR3 DNA reads TGTGCCACCACAAGAAAAGGGGTGTGGACCGGGGAGCTGTTTTTT.

This chain links TRBV12-3 or TRBV12-4 with TRBJ1-5, with D unresolved. Between the trimmed V and J ends, which lost 5 bases and 4 bases, there was a span of 12 bases. The CDR3 extends over 14 amino acids. Here the CDR3 DNA reads TGTGCCAGCAGTGGGGTACGGGAAAATCAGCCCCAGCATTTT. Translating gives CASSGVRENQPQHF.

The J gene is TRBJ2-1, the V gene TRBV27; D not resolved. This CDR3 is built from 15 residues. CDR1 and CDR2 from the germline V gene are MNHEY and SMNVEV (reference sequence). The V gene lost 4 bases and the J gene lost 2 bases, with 12 bases spanning the gap. CDR3 residues: CASSSPRHAYNEQFF. The DNA of the CDR3 is TGTGCCAGCAGTTCTCCGCGACACGCCTACAATGAGCAGTTCTTC.

This clonotype came up many times. The V and J genes are TRBV9 and TRBJ2-5; the D gene is possibly TRBD1 (5 bases). V was clipped by 0 bases and J by 0 bases, with 9 bases between them. The CDR3 is 15 residues long. From germline, CDR1 is SGDLS and CDR2 YYNGEE. Here the CDR3 reads CASSVGPGNQETQYF. The CDR3 DNA reads as TGTGCCAGCAGCGTAGGTCCAGGGAACCAAGAGACCCAGTACTTC.

This clonotype was seen many times. The CDR3 DNA is TGCAGTGCTAGAGCGGCGGGGCAGGGCCTTAGTGATGAGCAGTTCTTC. This sequence encodes CSARAAGQGLSDEQFF. The chain combines TRBV20-1 with TRBJ2-1, with D tentatively TRBD2 (6 bases). The CDR3 sequence is 16 residues long. Per germline, CDR1 DFQATT and CDR2 SNEGSKA (reference sequence). Trimming left V 1 base short and J 8 bases short, with 21 bases between.

The chain has TRBV11-2 and TRBJ2-2; D gene ambiguous. With 7 bases removed from V and 1 base from J, the gap between germline ends came to 7 bases. CDR3 length equals 13 residues. Germline values: CDR1 SGHAT, CDR2 FQNNGV. The CDR3 sequence is CASKRGNTGELFF. CDR3 coding DNA: TGTGCCAGCAAGAGAGGGAACACCGGGGAGCTGTTTTTT.

This chain joins TRBV6-6 and TRBJ2-7; TRBD1 or TRBD2 may be the D gene (6 bases each). Germline V gene sequence: CDR1 MNHNY, CDR2 SVGAGI (reference sequence). V was shortened by 2 bases and J by 5 bases, with 7 bases between the two germline ends. The CDR3 covers 12 residues. The CDR3 reads CASSYRGHEQYF. For the CDR3, the DNA is TGTGCCAGCAGTTACCGGGGGCACGAGCAGTACTTC.

This clonotype was seen at least ten times. The chain carries TRBV27 and TRBJ2-2, with D uncertain. This CDR3 is 14 amino acids long. V was cut by 4 bases and J by 2 bases, with 8 bases left in between. Germline V gene sequence: CDR1 MNHEY, CDR2 SMNVEV (reference sequence). The CDR3 DNA is TGTGCCAGCAGTTCGGGCCTAAACACCGGGGAGCTGTTTTTT. Protein product: CASSSGLNTGELFF.